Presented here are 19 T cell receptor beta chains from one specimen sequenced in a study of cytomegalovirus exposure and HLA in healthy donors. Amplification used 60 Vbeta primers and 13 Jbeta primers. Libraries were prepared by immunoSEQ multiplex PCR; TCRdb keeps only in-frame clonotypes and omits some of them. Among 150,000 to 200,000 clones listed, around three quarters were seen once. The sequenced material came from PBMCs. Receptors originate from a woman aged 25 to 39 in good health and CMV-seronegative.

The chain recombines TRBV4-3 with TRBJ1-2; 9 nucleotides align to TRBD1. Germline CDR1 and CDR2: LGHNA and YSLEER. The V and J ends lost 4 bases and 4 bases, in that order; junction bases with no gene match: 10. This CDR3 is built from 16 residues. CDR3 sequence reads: CASSRGPGQGGYGYTF. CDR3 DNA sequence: TGCGCCAGCAGCCGGGGCCCGGGACAGGGAGGCTATGGCTACACCTTC.

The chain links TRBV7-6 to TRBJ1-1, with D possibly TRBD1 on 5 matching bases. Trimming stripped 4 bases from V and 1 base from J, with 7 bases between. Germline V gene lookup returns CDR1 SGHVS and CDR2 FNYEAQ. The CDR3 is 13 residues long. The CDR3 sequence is CASSYDRNTEAFF. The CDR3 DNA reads TGTGCCAGCAGCTATGACAGGAACACTGAAGCTTTCTTT.

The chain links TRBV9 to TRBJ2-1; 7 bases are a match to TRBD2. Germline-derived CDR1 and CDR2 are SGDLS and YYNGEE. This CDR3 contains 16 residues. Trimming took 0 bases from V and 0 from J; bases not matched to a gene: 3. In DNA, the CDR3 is TGTGCCAGCAGCGTAGATTGGGAGGGCTCCTACAATGAGCAGTTCTTC. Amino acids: CASSVDWEGSYNEQFF.

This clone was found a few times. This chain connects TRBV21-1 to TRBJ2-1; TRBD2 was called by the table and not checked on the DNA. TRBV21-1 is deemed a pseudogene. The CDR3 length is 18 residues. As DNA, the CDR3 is TGTGCCAGCAGCACCATCTACCGACTAGGCAACGGGCACAATGAGCAGTTCTTC. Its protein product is CASSTIYRLGNGHNEQFF.

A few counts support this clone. CDR3 region: CASSPRLAESPQETQYF. The DNA of the CDR3 is TGTGCCAGCAGCCCCCGACTAGCGGAGTCCCCCCAAGAGACCCAGTACTTC. V is TRBV9 and J is TRBJ2-5, with 9 bases matching TRBD2. Germline loops: CDR1 SGDLS, CDR2 YYNGEE. Unmatched junction bases numbered 11, after V lost 4 bases and J lost 1 base. This CDR3 has 17 residues. The complete variable domain, with remaining parts taken from reference TRBV9 and TRBJ2-5, reads DSGVTQTPKHLITATGQRVTLRCSPRSGDLSVYWYQQSLDQGLQFLIQYYNGEERAKGNILERFSAQQFPDLHSELNLSSLELGDSALYFCASSPRLAESPQETQYFGPGTRLLVL.

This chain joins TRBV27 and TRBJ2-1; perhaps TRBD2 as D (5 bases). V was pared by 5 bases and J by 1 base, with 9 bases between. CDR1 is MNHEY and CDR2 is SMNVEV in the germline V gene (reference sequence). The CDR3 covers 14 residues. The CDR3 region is CASSPPGSYNEQFF. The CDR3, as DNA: TGTGCCAGCAGTCCCCCGGGGTCCTACAATGAGCAGTTCTTC.

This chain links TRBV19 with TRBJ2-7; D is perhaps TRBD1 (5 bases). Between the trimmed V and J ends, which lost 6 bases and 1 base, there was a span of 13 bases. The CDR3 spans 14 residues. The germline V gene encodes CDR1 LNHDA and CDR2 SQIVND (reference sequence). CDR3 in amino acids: CASRPFGQSYEQYF. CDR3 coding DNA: TGTGCCAGTAGGCCCTTCGGACAATCCTACGAGCAGTACTTC.

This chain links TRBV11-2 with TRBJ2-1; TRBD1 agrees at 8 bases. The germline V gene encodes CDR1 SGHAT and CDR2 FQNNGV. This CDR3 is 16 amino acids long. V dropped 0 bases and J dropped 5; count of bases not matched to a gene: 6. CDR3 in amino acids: CASSLDDRGGDNEQFF. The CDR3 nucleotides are TGTGCCAGCAGCTTAGATGACAGGGGTGGGGACAATGAGCAGTTCTTC.

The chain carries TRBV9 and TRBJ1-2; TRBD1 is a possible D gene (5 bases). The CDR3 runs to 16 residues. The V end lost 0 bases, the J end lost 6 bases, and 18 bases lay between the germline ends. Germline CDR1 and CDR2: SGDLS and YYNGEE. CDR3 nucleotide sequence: TGTGCCAGCAGCGTAGAGGGCCGGGAGGGGAGGAATGGCTACACCTTC. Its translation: CASSVEGREGRNGYTF.

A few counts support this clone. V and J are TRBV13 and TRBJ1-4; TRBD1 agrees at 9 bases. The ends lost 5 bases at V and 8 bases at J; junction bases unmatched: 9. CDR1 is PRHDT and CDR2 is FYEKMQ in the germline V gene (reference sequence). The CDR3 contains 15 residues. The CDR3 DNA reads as TGTGCCAGCAGCCTCCCGGGACAGGGAAAGGAAAAACTGTTTTTT. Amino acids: CASSLPGQGKEKLFF.

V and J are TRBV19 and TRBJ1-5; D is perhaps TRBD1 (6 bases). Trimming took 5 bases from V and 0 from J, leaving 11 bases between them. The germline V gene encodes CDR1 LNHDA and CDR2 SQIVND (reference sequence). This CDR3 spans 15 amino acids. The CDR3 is CASSRGAISNQPQHF. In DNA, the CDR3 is TGTGCCAGTAGTCGGGGGGCGATTAGCAATCAGCCCCAGCATTTT.

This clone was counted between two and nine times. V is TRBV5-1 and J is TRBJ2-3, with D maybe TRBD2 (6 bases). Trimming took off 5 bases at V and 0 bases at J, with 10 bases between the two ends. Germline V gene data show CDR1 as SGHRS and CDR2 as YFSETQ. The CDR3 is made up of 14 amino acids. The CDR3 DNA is TGCGCCAGCAGGGCGGGATCTAGCACAGATACGCAGTATTTT. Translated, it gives CASRAGSSTDTQYF.

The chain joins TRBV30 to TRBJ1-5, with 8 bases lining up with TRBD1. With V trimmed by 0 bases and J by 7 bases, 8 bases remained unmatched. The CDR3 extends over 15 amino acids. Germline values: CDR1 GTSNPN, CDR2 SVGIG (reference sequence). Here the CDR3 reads CAWSVRGQGGQPQHF. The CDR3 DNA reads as TGTGCCTGGAGTGTTAGAGGACAGGGTGGACAGCCCCAGCATTTT.

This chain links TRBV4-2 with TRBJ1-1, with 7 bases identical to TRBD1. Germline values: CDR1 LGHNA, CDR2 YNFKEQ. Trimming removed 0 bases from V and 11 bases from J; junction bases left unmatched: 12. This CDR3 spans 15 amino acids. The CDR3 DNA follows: TGTGCCAGCAGCCAAGATTTTTTCAATAGGGGGCATGCTTTCTTT. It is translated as CASSQDFFNRGHAFF.

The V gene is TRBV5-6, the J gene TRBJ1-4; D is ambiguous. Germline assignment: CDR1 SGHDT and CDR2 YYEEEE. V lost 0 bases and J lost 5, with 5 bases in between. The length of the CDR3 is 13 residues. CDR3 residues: CASSLGLNEKLFF. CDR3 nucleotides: TGTGCCAGCAGCTTGGGTCTAAATGAAAAACTGTTTTTT. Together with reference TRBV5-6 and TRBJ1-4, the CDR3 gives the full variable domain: DAGVTQSPTHLIKTRGQQVTLRCSPKSGHDTVSWYQQALGQGPQFIFQYYEEEERQRGNFPDRFSGHQFPNYSSELNVNALLLGDSALYLCASSLGLNEKLFFGSGTQLSVL.

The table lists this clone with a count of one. In DNA, the CDR3 is TGTGCCAGCAGAGTTCGGACAGTGACCAATCAGCCCCAGCATTTT. It codes for CASRVRTVTNQPQHF. The chain employs TRBV27 and TRBJ1-5; maybe TRBD1 (6 bases). The CDR3 consists of 15 residues. Deletions cut 6 bases from V and 3 bases from J, with 15 bases between. The germline V gene has CDR1 MNHEY and CDR2 SMNVEV (reference sequence).

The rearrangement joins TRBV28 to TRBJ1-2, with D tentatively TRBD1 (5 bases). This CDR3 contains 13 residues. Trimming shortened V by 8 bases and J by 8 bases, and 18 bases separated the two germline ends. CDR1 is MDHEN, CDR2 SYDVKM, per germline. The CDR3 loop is CASGAGPTRGYTF. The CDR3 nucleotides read TGTGCCAGCGGGGCCGGACCTACGAGGGGCTACACCTTC.

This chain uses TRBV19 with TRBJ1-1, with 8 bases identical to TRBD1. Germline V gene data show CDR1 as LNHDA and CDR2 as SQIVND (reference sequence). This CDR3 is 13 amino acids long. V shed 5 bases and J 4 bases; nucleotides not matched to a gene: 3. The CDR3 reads CASSDTGGTEAFF. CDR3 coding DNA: TGTGCCAGTAGTGATACAGGGGGCACTGAAGCTTTCTTT.

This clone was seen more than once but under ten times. The CDR3 DNA reads TGTGCCAGCTCACGGGACCTGACCGGGACAGGGATTACTGAAGCTTTCTTT. This sequence encodes CASSRDLTGTGITEAFF. J is TRBJ1-1 and V is TRBV18; 9 bases match TRBD1. The CDR3 contains 17 residues. The trim removed 4 bases at V and 5 bases at J, leaving 14 bases unmatched. Germline V gene sequence: CDR1 KGHSH, CDR2 LQKENI.